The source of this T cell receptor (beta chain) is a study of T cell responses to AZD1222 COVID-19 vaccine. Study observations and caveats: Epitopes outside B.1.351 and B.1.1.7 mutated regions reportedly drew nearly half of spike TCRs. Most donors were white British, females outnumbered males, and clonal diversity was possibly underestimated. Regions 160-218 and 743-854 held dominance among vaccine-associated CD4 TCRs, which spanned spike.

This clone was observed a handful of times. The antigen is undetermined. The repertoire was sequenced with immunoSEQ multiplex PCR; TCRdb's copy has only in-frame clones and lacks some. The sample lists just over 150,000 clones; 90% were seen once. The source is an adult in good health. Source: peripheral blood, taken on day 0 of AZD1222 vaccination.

This CDR3 reads CASSQGQGGTEAFF. CDR3 DNA sequence: TGTGCCAGCAGCCAGGGACAGGGTGGCACTGAAGCTTTCTTT. The chain joins TRBV13 to TRBJ1-1, with 9 bases identical to TRBD1. Germline CDR1 reads PRHDT; CDR2 reads FYEKMQ (reference sequence). This CDR3 spans 14 amino acids. Trimming removed 5 bases from V and 4 bases from J; junction bases left unmatched: 5.